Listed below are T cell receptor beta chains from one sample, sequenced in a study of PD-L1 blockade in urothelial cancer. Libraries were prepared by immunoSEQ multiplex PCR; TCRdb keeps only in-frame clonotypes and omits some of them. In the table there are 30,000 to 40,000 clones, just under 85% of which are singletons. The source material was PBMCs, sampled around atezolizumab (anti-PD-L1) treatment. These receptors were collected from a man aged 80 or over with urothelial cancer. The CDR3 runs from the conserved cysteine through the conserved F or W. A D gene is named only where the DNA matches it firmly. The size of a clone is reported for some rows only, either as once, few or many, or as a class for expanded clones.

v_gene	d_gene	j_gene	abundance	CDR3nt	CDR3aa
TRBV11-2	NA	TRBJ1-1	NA	TGTGCCACTCGCGGGGGGGGGACGATAAACACTGAAGCTTTCTTT	CATRGGGTINTEAFF
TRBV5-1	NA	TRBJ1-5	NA	TGCGCCAGCAGCGTAGGTGCGGCTGCTGGTCAGCCCCAGCATTTT	CASSVGAAAGQPQHF
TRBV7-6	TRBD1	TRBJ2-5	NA	TGTGCCAGCAGCCCCCAGGGGGTCCAGGAGACCCAGTACTTC	CASSPQGVQETQYF
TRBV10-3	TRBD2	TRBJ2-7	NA	TGTGCCATCAGTGAGACTAGCGCCACCTACGAGCAGTACTTC	CAISETSATYEQYF
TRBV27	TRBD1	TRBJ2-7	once	TGTGCCAGCAGTGTGGGACAGGGGGCAAACGAGCAGTACTTC	CASSVGQGANEQYF
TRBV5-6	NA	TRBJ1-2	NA	TGTGCCAGCAGCCCCGAACCGTTAGCTAACTATGGCTACACCTTC	CASSPEPLANYGYTF
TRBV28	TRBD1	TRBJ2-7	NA	TGTGCCAGCAGTCCCCGGGACAGCTCCTACGAGCAGTACTTC	CASSPRDSSYEQYF
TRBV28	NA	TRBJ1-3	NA	TGTGCCAGCAGTTTAAGCTATAGGAGCTCTGGAAACACCATATATTTT	CASSLSYRSSGNTIYF
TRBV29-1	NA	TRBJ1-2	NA	TGCAGCGTTAAGGGTAGGGGTGACTATGGCTACACCTTC	CSVKGRGDYGYTF
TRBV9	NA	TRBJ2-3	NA	TGTGCCAGCAGCGCCCGCCGGGTGGAGGGAGATACGCAGTATTTT	CASSARRVEGDTQYF
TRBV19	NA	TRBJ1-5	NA	TGTGCCAGTAGTATAGTTAGTCCTGCCCAAGTATATAGCAATCAGCCCCAGCATTTT	CASSIVSPAQVYSNQPQHF
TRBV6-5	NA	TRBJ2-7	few	TGTGCCAGCAGAGGTGCGGTATACGAGCAGTACTTC	CASRGAVYEQYF
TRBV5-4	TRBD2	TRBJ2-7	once	TGTGCCAGCAGCTTGGCGGCTAGCGGGAGTGCTAGTGAGCAGTACTTC	CASSLAASGSASEQYF
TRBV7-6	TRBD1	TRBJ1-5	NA	TGTGCCAGCAGCTTAGGTGGGACAGCTAATCAGCCCCAGCATTTT	CASSLGGTANQPQHF
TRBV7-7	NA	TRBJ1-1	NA	TGTGCCAGCACCGTCCGGGGGTCCGCCACTGAAGCTTTCTTT	CASTVRGSATEAFF
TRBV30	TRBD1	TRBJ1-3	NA	TGTGCCTGGAGTCCGGACAGGGGGGCTGGAAACACCATATATTTT	CAWSPDRGAGNTIYF
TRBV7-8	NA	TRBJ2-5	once	TGTGCCAGCAGCTTAGGGCAGGGAAATGGTGAGACCCAGTACTTC	CASSLGQGNGETQYF
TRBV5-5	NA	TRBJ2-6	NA	TGTGCCAGCAGCTTTCCAGGGGCTGGGGCCAACGTCCTGACTTTC	CASSFPGAGANVLTF
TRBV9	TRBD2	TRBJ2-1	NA	TGTGCCAGCAGTCTAGGGACTAGCGGGAGAGGTAGGTCGTACAATGAGCAGTTCTTC	CASSLGTSGRGRSYNEQFF
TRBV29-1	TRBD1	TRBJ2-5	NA	TGCAGCGTGACGGGACAGGGATCTCAGGAGACCCAGTACTTC	CSVTGQGSQETQYF
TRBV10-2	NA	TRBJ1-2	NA	TGCGCCAGCAGTGAGTCGACTCGGGGGGCGGCAGGCTACACCTTC	CASSESTRGAAGYTF
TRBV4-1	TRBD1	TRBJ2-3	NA	TGCGCCAGCAGCCGAACAGGGGACGGCACAGATACGCAGTATTTT	CASSRTGDGTDTQYF
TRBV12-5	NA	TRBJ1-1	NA	TGTGCTAGTGGTTTGGGGCAGAACACTGAAGCTTTCTTT	CASGLGQNTEAFF
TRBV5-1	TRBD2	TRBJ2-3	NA	TGCGCCAGCAGCTTGGCCGGGCTAGCGGGAAACACAGATACGCAGTATTTT	CASSLAGLAGNTDTQYF
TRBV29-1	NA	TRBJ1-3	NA	TGCAGCGTTGTGGGCCCCGGTACGGGGGGAAACACCATATATTTT	CSVVGPGTGGNTIYF
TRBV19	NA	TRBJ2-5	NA	TGTGCCAGTAGTATAGGACCCGGGGGAGAGACCCAGTACTTC	CASSIGPGGETQYF
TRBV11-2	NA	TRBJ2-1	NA	TGTGCCAGCAGCTTAGGAGCCGGGAGTGGTTTCAGCGACAATGAGCAGTTCTTC	CASSLGAGSGFSDNEQFF